Each of the 23 T cell receptor beta chains below was sequenced from the same sample in a study of post-analysis software for immune sequencing data. Regarding the study as a whole: Controls showed lower frequencies than patients for several TRBV segments, and TRBV5-6, TRBV5-1 and TRBV20-1 were among these.

Their target antigens are unknown. Built from TCR beta cDNA, the libraries had unique molecular identifiers in them. TCRdb reprocessed the PCR reads via MiXCR and lists one record per CDR3 protein. The data contain 150,000 to 200,000 distinct CDR3 sequences, around 30% of them singletons. The sample was blood. These receptors were collected from a girl aged 10-17 years with multiple sclerosis.

This clonotype was found a few times. The chain recombines TRBV7-8 with TRBJ1-1; 9 nucleotides agree with TRBD1. The CDR3 is made up of 18 amino acids. CDR1 is SGHVS, CDR2 FQNEAQ, per germline. The junction had 18 bases not matched to a gene; V was cut back by 5 bases and J by 5 bases. The CDR3 loop reads CASSQPRDRAGVKTEAFF. The DNA for the CDR3 is TGTGCCAGCAGCCAGCCCCGGGACAGGGCCGGGGTAAAGACTGAAGCTTTCTTT.

This clonotype has at least ten counts. The CDR3: CASSSPRRLAGDTYNEQFF. CDR3 sequence (DNA): TGTGCCAGCAGCTCTCCCCGCCGACTAGCGGGAGATACGTACAATGAGCAGTTCTTC. The V call is TRBV7-9, the J call TRBJ2-1; 12 bases match TRBD2. V was clipped by 4 bases and J by 4 bases; unmatched bases: 14. This CDR3 is built from 19 residues. The germline CDR1 and CDR2 sequences are SEHNR and FQNEAQ (reference sequence).

This chain joins TRBV3-1 and TRBJ1-2; tentatively, D is TRBD1 (5 bases). With 2 bases removed from V and 4 bases from J, the gap between germline ends came to 5 bases. This CDR3 is 12 amino acids long. CDR1 and CDR2 from the germline V gene are LGHDT and YNNKEL (reference sequence). CDR3 protein: CASSQRGYGYTF. The CDR3 DNA reads as TGTGCCAGCAGCCAAAGGGGCTATGGCTACACCTTC.

A note on this clonotype: This sequence may be a read error, since a much larger clone differs from it by one base. This chain links TRBV6-6 with TRBJ2-1; a possible D gene is TRBD2 (5 bases). CDR3 length: 16 residues. Germline V gene data show CDR1 as MNHNY and CDR2 as SVGAGI (reference sequence). The CDR3 loop reads CASSMLLGSSHNEQFF. As DNA, the CDR3 is TGTGCCAGCAGTATGCTACTAGGCAGCTCCCACAATGAGCAGTTCTTC.

A word on this clonotype: A clone one base away is much larger, so this may be a read error. The chain combines TRBV15 with TRBJ1-5; possibly TRBD1 for D (5 bases). Germline values: CDR1 LNHNV, CDR2 YYDKDF (reference sequence). The CDR3 is 14 amino acids. The CDR3, as DNA: TGTGCCACCAGCAGTCTGGACAACAATCGGCCCCAGCATTTT. Amino acids: CATSSLDNNRPQHF.

A remark on this clonotype: This clone may be a read error of a much larger clone one base away. The genes are TRBV29-1 and TRBJ2-3; D is unclear. V was cut by 8 bases and J by 0 bases, with 15 bases left in between. The CDR3 has 14 residues. Germline V gene sequence: CDR1 SQVTM, CDR2 ANQGSEA. CDR3: CSPVDAASTDTQYF. CDR3 sequence (DNA): TGCAGCCCAGTCGACGCGGCTAGCACAGATACGCAGTATTTT.

This clonotype has at least ten counts. The chain couples TRBV4-1 to TRBJ2-3, with a tentative D call TRBD2 (5 bases). Germline CDR1 MGHRA, CDR2 YSYEKL. The CDR3 consists of 16 residues. V was trimmed by 4 bases and J by 4 bases, leaving 18 bases between them. The chain's CDR3 is CASSLSAGKVPDTQYF. Here the CDR3 DNA reads TGCGCCAGCAGCCTCTCAGCCGGGAAGGTCCCAGATACGCAGTATTTT.

In this sample, this clonotype turned up many times. The chain employs TRBV7-3 and TRBJ2-1, with 10 bases fitting TRBD2. Looked up from germline, CDR1 is SGHTA and CDR2 is FQGTGA. The CDR3 consists of 15 residues. The V segment lost 4 bases and the J segment 4 bases; nucleotides outside the gene matches: 4. The CDR3 sequence: CASSYGTSVYNEQFF. Written as DNA, the CDR3 is TGTGCCAGCAGCTACGGGACTAGCGTTTACAATGAGCAGTTCTTC.

This clonotype has a count of ten or more. V and J are TRBV5-1 and TRBJ2-1, with 9 bases that match TRBD1. V lost 1 base, J lost 8 bases, and 4 bases stayed unmatched. The germline V gene has CDR1 SGHRS and CDR2 YFSETQ. The CDR3 is 14 residues long. DNA for the CDR3: TGCGCCAGCAGCTTGACCGGGACAGGGTATGAGCAGTTCTTC. It encodes CASSLTGTGYEQFF.

The J gene is TRBJ2-1, the V gene TRBV2, with 7 bases identical to TRBD1. The J segment lost 8 bases and the V segment lost 6 bases, leaving 10 bases of the junction unmatched. CDR3 length: 14 amino acids. The germline V gene encodes CDR1 SNHLY and CDR2 FYNNEI. This CDR3 reads CASRERGQGYEQFF. The CDR3 bases are TGTGCCAGCAGGGAAAGGGGGCAGGGCTATGAGCAGTTCTTC.

The rearrangement joins TRBV5-1 to TRBJ1-2; maybe TRBD1 (6 bases). V lost 4 bases to trimming and J lost 2 bases, with 15 bases between them. Germline V lookup: CDR1 SGHRS, CDR2 YFSETQ. The CDR3 consists of 15 residues. The CDR3 spells CASSLDGQRNYGYTF. CDR3 DNA sequence: TGCGCCAGCAGCCTTGATGGACAGAGAAACTATGGCTACACCTTC.

In this sample, this clonotype turned up once. This chain links TRBV12-3 or TRBV12-4 with TRBJ2-3, with a tentative D call TRBD1 (6 bases). With 5 bases removed from V and 6 bases from J, the gap between germline ends came to 18 bases. The CDR3 is 15 residues long. CDR3 nucleotides: TGTGCCAGCAGTCCGATAGGGGGAACGAAGGATACGCAGTATTTT. Translated: CASSPIGGTKDTQYF.

The rearrangement links TRBV7-3 to TRBJ1-1, with D possibly being TRBD1 (5 bases). The germline V and J ends were trimmed by 5 bases and 3 bases, with 10 bases remaining between them. Germline lookup yields CDR1 SGHTA and CDR2 FQGTGA. CDR3 length equals 13 residues. In nucleotides, the CDR3 is TGTGCCAGCAGCCAGGGCCCGGACACTGAAGCTTTCTTT. It yields the protein CASSQGPDTEAFF.

Ten or more counts support this clonotype. The chain has TRBV7-9 and TRBJ2-1; 9 nucleotides align to TRBD2. CDR1 is SEHNR and CDR2 is FQNEAQ in the germline V gene (reference sequence). CDR3 size: 16 residues. V dropped 5 bases and J dropped 2; count of bases not matched to a gene: 7. The CDR3 DNA reads TGTGCCAGCAGCCTCCCCCGACTAGCGGCCTACAATGAGCAGTTCTTC. This translates into CASSLPRLAAYNEQFF.

The chain recombines TRBV13 with TRBJ2-1; D is ambiguous. Looked up from germline, CDR1 is PRHDT and CDR2 is FYEKMQ (reference sequence). Deletions cut 5 bases from V and 7 bases from J, with 24 bases between. The CDR3 runs to 17 residues. This CDR3 reads CASSPPRLRTAKNEQFF. CDR3 bases: TGTGCCAGCAGCCCCCCTCGATTACGGACGGCCAAAAATGAGCAGTTCTTC.

Concerning this clonotype itself: A much more abundant neighbour one base away suggests this may be a read error. The genes are TRBV12-3 or TRBV12-4 and TRBJ2-1; 16 nucleotides agree with TRBD2. After removal of 8 bases from V and 5 bases from J, the junction contained 12 bases not matched to a gene. The CDR3 sequence is 18 residues long. The chain's CDR3 is CASGAGTSGRAYDNEQFF. DNA for the CDR3: TGTGCCAGCGGGGCCGGGACTAGCGGGAGGGCCTACGACAATGAGCAGTTCTTC.

This clonotype appeared a few times. This sequence joins TRBV7-2 and TRBJ2-4, with no clear D. Per germline, CDR1 SGHTA and CDR2 FQGNSA. This CDR3 contains 16 residues. Trimming stripped 4 bases from V and 0 bases from J, with 13 bases between. The CDR3: CASSSRLPLAKNIQYF. The CDR3 DNA is TGTGCCAGCAGCTCCAGACTGCCGCTAGCCAAAAACATTCAGTACTTC.

This clonotype was detected only a few times. This chain joins TRBV7-3 and TRBJ2-2; D is uncertain. Germline V gene data show CDR1 as SGHTA and CDR2 as FQGTGA. V lost 1 base and J 0 bases, leaving 6 bases between the germline ends. The CDR3 consists of 15 residues. In nucleotides, the CDR3 is TGTGCCAGCAGCTTAATGGTAGCGAACACCGGGGAGCTGTTTTTT. This codes for CASSLMVANTGELFF. Together with reference TRBV7-3 and TRBJ2-2, the CDR3 gives the full variable domain: GAGVSQTPSNKVTEKGKYVELRCDPISGHTALYWYRQSLGQGPEFLIYFQGTGAADDSGLPNDRFFAVRPEGSVSTLKIQRTERGDSAVYLCASSLMVANTGELFFGEGSRLTVL.

The V call is TRBV12-3 or TRBV12-4, the J call TRBJ1-5; D is undetermined. CDR3 length: 14 amino acids. V lost 6 bases, J lost 5 bases, and 14 bases lay in between. CDR3 DNA: TGTGCCAGCAGCCCCGGACTTCGGGATCAGCCCCAGCATTTT. Residues: CASSPGLRDQPQHF.

This rearrangement joins TRBV5-1 to TRBJ1-5; D is possibly TRBD1 (5 bases). Trimming removed 4 bases at V and 5 bases at J, with 13 bases between. The CDR3 has 14 residues. Germline-derived CDR1 and CDR2 are SGHRS and YFSETQ. In nucleotides, the CDR3 is TGCGCCAGCAGCCCCAGGGTGGGGGATCAGCCCCAGCATTTT. Residues: CASSPRVGDQPQHF.

This clonotype turned up a few times. V usage is TRBV29-1 and J usage is TRBJ2-1; D ambiguous. Germline CDR1 reads SQVTM; CDR2 reads ANQGSEA. V was pared by 7 bases and J by 5 bases, with 6 bases between. The CDR3 runs 10 residues. The chain's CDR3 is CSDSNNEQFF. The DNA of the CDR3 is TGCAGCGACTCTAACAATGAGCAGTTCTTC.

The chain employs TRBV7-9 and TRBJ2-5, with 16 positions matching TRBD2. This CDR3 comprises 17 residues. V lost 4 bases to trimming and J lost 5 bases; unmatched junction nucleotides: 7. The V gene's germline CDR1 is SEHNR and CDR2 FQNEAQ (reference sequence). CDR3 sequence (DNA): TGTGCCAGCAGCTCCGGGACTAGCGGGAGGGGTAGGGAGACCCAGTACTTC. It yields the protein CASSSGTSGRGRETQYF. Combining the CDR3 with reference TRBV7-9 and TRBJ2-5 gives the whole variable domain DTGVSQNPRHKITKRGQNVTFRCDPISEHNRLYWYRQTLGQGPEFLTYFQNEAQLEKSRLLSDRFSAERPKGSFSTLEIQRTEQGDSAMYLCASSSGTSGRGRETQYFGPGTRLLVL.

As to this clonotype: Compared with germline, one end of the junction differs, possibly owing to a read error. V usage is TRBV14 and J usage is TRBJ2-3, with 7 bases matching TRBD1. The CDR3 runs to 13 residues. The germline CDR1 and CDR2 sequences are SGHDN and FVKESK. CDR3 nucleotide sequence: TGTGCCAGCAGCCAAGATTGGACAGGTACGCAGTATTTT. Protein product: CASSQDWTGTQYF.